Presented here are 17 T cell receptor beta chains from one specimen sequenced in a study of PD-L1 blockade in urothelial cancer. Method: immunoSEQ multiplex PCR; TCRdb's copy keeps in-frame clones and lacks some. This table has roughly 50,000 clones, 75% appearing once. The time point denotes: pretreatment peripheral blood. The specimen comprised PBMCs, sampled around atezolizumab (anti-PD-L1) treatment. The receptors come from a man in his sixties or seventies with urothelial cancer.

This chain connects TRBV6-6 to TRBJ2-1; 7 bases align to TRBD2. The V gene's germline CDR1 is MNHNY and CDR2 SVGAGI (reference sequence). The V and J ends lost 0 bases and 2 bases, in that order; junction bases with no gene match: 4. CDR3 size: 16 residues. CDR3 residues: CASSYSASGAYNEQFF. The CDR3 DNA reads as TGTGCCAGCAGTTACTCGGCTAGCGGTGCCTACAATGAGCAGTTCTTC.

The chain joins TRBV28 to TRBJ2-7, with 7 nucleotides matching TRBD1. CDR1 and CDR2 (germline): MDHEN, SYDVKM. The CDR3 runs 14 residues. V shed 6 bases, J shed 2 bases, and the junction held 7 bases outside the gene matches. The chain's CDR3 is CASRPDREPYEQYF. The CDR3 bases are TGTGCCAGCAGACCCGACAGGGAGCCCTACGAGCAGTACTTC.

The CDR3 region is CASSEGTGEYYEQYF. CDR3 coding DNA: TGTGCCAGCAGTGAAGGGACAGGGGAATACTACGAGCAGTACTTC. The chain is built from TRBV6-1 and TRBJ2-7; 9 bases are shared with TRBD1. Germline CDR1 is MNHNS and CDR2 is SASEGT. This CDR3 is 15 amino acids long. V lost 1 base, J lost 3 bases, and 4 bases stayed unmatched.

V is TRBV7-2 and J is TRBJ2-1; D call uncertain. Trimming pared 5 bases from V and 4 bases from J, leaving 6 bases between. The V gene's germline CDR1 is SGHTA and CDR2 FQGNSA. The CDR3 covers 12 residues. The CDR3 sequence: CASSMSYNEQFF. In DNA, the CDR3 is TGTGCCAGCAGCATGAGTTACAATGAGCAGTTCTTC.

The rearrangement uses TRBV7-6 and TRBJ1-2; D is perhaps TRBD1 (6 bases). In germline, CDR1 is SGHVS, CDR2 FNYEAQ. This CDR3 spans 18 amino acids. Trimming took off 5 bases at V and 0 bases at J, with 22 bases between the two ends. The CDR3 DNA reads TGTGCCAGCAGCCCAGGACAGTTCCGAGTTAACTCTAACTATGGCTACACCTTC. Its translation is CASSPGQFRVNSNYGYTF.

The chain has TRBV7-9 and TRBJ1-1; D possibly corresponds to TRBD1 (6 bases). CDR3 length: 15 amino acids. V shed 0 bases and J shed 5 bases, with 13 bases lying between them. CDR1 SEHNR and CDR2 FQNEAQ come from the germline V gene (reference sequence). CDR3 region: CASSLARGGATEAFF. In DNA form, the CDR3 reads TGTGCCAGCAGCTTAGCGCGAGGGGGTGCGACTGAAGCTTTCTTT.

This sequence joins TRBV2 and TRBJ2-3; 11 bases agree with TRBD2. The CDR3 consists of 18 residues. V gave up 6 bases and J gave up 4 bases; unmatched junction bases: 15. The germline V gene encodes CDR1 SNHLY and CDR2 FYNNEI. CDR3 bases: TGTGCCAGCAGAAAAGGGCTTCTAGCGGGGGGTGGGTCAGATACGCAGTATTTT. It codes for CASRKGLLAGGGSDTQYF.

V and J are TRBV7-9 and TRBJ2-7; TRBD2 is a possible D gene (6 bases). The V end was cut by 1 base, the J end by 0 bases, with 10 bases between. The CDR3 is 15 amino acids. Germline CDR1 and CDR2: SEHNR and FQNEAQ (reference sequence). This chain's CDR3 is CASSLGDGSSYEQYF. The CDR3 DNA is TGTGCCAGCAGCTTAGGGGACGGGAGCTCCTACGAGCAGTACTTC.

This clone is labeled as medium-sized. The chain links TRBV25-1 to TRBJ2-5; 7 bases line up with TRBD2. This CDR3 contains 16 residues. From germline, CDR1 is MGHDK and CDR2 SYGVNS. Trimming cost V 2 bases and J 4 bases; bases outside gene matches: 10. The CDR3 is CASSEGTGRERETQYF. The CDR3 DNA reads as TGTGCCAGCAGTGAAGGTACGGGGCGGGAGCGAGAGACCCAGTACTTC. Complete variable domain (other parts from reference TRBV25-1 and TRBJ2-5): EADIYQTPRYLVIGTGKKITLECSQTMGHDKMYWYQQDPGMELHLIHYSYGVNSTEKGDLSSESTVSRIRTEHFPLTLESARPSHTSQYLCASSEGTGRERETQYFGPGTRLLVL.

The chain has TRBV7-2 and TRBJ2-7; 7 bases are shared with TRBD1. With V trimmed by 1 base and J by 1 base, 1 base remained unmatched. Germline loops: CDR1 SGHTA, CDR2 FQGNSA. The CDR3 covers 14 residues. The CDR3 region has the DNA TGTGCCAGCAGCTTAGGCAGGGGGTCCTACGAGCAGTACTTC. It specifies CASSLGRGSYEQYF.

This clone came up a few times. This sequence joins TRBV28 and TRBJ2-7, with 8 bases lining up with TRBD1. This CDR3 is 13 amino acids long. V was clipped by 7 bases and J by 3 bases; unmatched bases: 5. Germline CDR1 reads MDHEN; CDR2 reads SYDVKM. CDR3 protein: CASTRDRRYEQYF. For the CDR3, the DNA is TGTGCCAGCACCAGGGACAGGCGCTACGAGCAGTACTTC. The complete variable domain, with remaining parts taken from reference TRBV28 and TRBJ2-7, reads DVKVTQSSRYLVKRTGEKVFLECVQDMDHENMFWYRQDPGLGLRLIYFSYDVKMKEKGDIPEGYSVSREKKERFSLILESASTNQTSMYLCASTRDRRYEQYFGPGTRLTVT.

This clone was observed a handful of times. The V and J genes are TRBV10-3 and TRBJ1-2; 9 nucleotides match TRBD1. V shed 3 bases, J shed 8 bases, and the junction held 4 bases outside the gene matches. In germline, CDR1 is ENHRY, CDR2 SYGVKD. The CDR3 spans 13 residues. The CDR3 DNA reads TGTGCCATCAGTGAAGGACAGGGGATAGGCTACACCTTC. Protein sequence: CAISEGQGIGYTF.

This chain joins TRBV9 and TRBJ2-5, with 10 bases matching TRBD2. The CDR3 is 16 residues long. Trimming took 4 bases from V and 5 from J; bases not matched to a gene: 11. Germline CDR1 reads SGDLS; CDR2 reads YYNGEE. The CDR3 nucleotides read TGTGCCAGCAGCCCCCGGGAGCGGGGGGGCGCGGAGACCCAGTACTTC. Its translation is CASSPRERGGAETQYF.

The J gene is TRBJ1-5, the V gene TRBV6-1; 8 nucleotides line up with TRBD1. The V gene's germline CDR1 is MNHNS and CDR2 SASEGT. The CDR3 covers 15 residues. V dropped 7 bases and J dropped 2; count of bases not matched to a gene: 7. CDR3 sequence reads: CASTAGGQGNQPQHF. CDR3 bases: TGTGCCAGCACTGCAGGGGGCCAGGGCAATCAGCCCCAGCATTTT.

The chain carries TRBV25-1 and TRBJ2-7, with D perhaps matching TRBD1 (6 bases). CDR1 is MGHDK, CDR2 SYGVNS, per germline. Trimming took off 5 bases at V and 2 bases at J, with 13 bases between the two ends. The CDR3 has 14 amino acids. As DNA, the CDR3 is TGTGCCAGCAGTAGCAACAGGGTCCCCTACGAGCAGTACTTC. It specifies CASSSNRVPYEQYF.

This chain links TRBV30 with TRBJ1-4; D might be TRBD1 (5 bases). The CDR3 has 14 residues. Trimming pared 0 bases from V and 8 bases from J, leaving 13 bases between. The germline CDR1 and CDR2 sequences are GTSNPN and SVGIG (reference sequence). The CDR3 protein is CAWSVEGLGEKLFF. CDR3 sequence (DNA): TGTGCCTGGAGTGTTGAGGGACTGGGAGAAAAACTGTTTTTT.

V and J are TRBV28 and TRBJ2-2; D not certain. CDR1 is MDHEN, CDR2 SYDVKM, per germline. Trimming stripped 8 bases from V and 8 bases from J, with 24 bases between. This CDR3 contains 16 residues. The CDR3 coding sequence is TGTGCCAGCGGATCTTTAGACTCCGATACTTATGGGGAGCTGTTTTTT. Amino acid sequence: CASGSLDSDTYGELFF.